This T cell receptor (beta chain) stems from a study of shared clonotypes between healthy human individuals. Whole-study findings and limits: Sharing of clonotypes among donors was expected to vary with sequencing depth.

Here immunoSEQ multiplex PCR was the method, and the copy in TCRdb shows in-frame clones only, minus some. The sample holds 450,000 to 500,000 clones, almost 80% seen once. Note on this clone: Its specificity is not known.

This receptor was obtained from a woman in her thirties or forties in good health. Some clones in this sample may be carry-over from other donors' samples. The material sequenced was PBMCs.

The CDR3 nucleotides read TGTGCCAGTAGTATAGTTGGACCGGGGAACACTGAAGCTTTCTTT. Its protein is CASSIVGPGNTEAFF. V usage is TRBV19 and J usage is TRBJ1-1, with D uncertain. The CDR3 has 15 residues. Germline loops: CDR1 LNHDA, CDR2 SQIVND (reference sequence). The V and J ends lost 1 base and 1 base respectively, with 10 bases between them.